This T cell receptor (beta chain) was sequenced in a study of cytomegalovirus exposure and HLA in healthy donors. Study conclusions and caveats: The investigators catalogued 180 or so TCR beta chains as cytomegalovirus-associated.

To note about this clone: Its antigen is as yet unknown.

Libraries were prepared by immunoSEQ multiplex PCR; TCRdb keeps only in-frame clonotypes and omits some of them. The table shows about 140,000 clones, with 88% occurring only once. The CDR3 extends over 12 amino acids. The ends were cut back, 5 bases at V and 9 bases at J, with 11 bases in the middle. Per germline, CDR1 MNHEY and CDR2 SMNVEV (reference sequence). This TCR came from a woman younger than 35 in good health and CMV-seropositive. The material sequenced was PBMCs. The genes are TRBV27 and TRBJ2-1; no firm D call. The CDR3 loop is CASSPGPGEQFF. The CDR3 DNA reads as TGTGCCAGCAGTCCTGGTCCGGGTGAGCAGTTCTTC.